One TCR beta chain is described in this entry. Generated by immunoSEQ multiplex PCR, the TCRdb table keeps only in-frame clones and is missing some. The top ten clones hold approximately 2.1% of a sample with under 300,000 clones, nearly 90% of them seen once. The CDR3 covers 13 residues. The V end lost 7 bases, the J end lost 5 bases, and 17 bases lay between the germline ends. CDR1 SQVTM and CDR2 ANQGSEA come from the germline V gene. The sample belongs to a study of blood T cell repertoires in COVID-19. Sequenced sample: peripheral blood. The chain links TRBV29-1 to TRBJ1-1; TRBD1 might be the D (5 bases). The clonotype was recovered from a woman aged 40 to 50 who had recovered from COVID-19. This CDR3 reads CSALSMGRTEAFF. The CDR3 nucleotides read TGCAGCGCGCTTTCGATGGGGCGGACTGAAGCTTTCTTT.